This TCR beta chain came from a study of cytomegalovirus exposure and HLA in healthy donors. In the study overall: From HLA-typed donors, an early data release held about 85 million unique TCRs. Overall study findings and caveats: Accurate prediction of HLA-A and HLA-B alleles (for most subjects) was reportedly achieved from TCR beta sequences. Later analysis associated a missense DCLRE1C variant with TCR beta V- and J-gene trimming. According to an earlier analysis, most TCR beta V segments yielded productive rearrangements about 90% or about 30% of the time.

This clone was detected a few times. The antigen remains undetermined. Germline V gene lookup returns CDR1 SGHNT and CDR2 YYREEE (reference sequence). Trimming at V came to 3 bases and at J to 4 bases, leaving 7 bases not matched to a gene. This CDR3 region has 15 residues. PCR was performed using 60 Vbeta and 13 Jbeta primers. Libraries were prepared by immunoSEQ multiplex PCR; TCRdb keeps only in-frame clonotypes and omits some of them. Among approximately 220,000 clones, 76% were seen once, and the ten largest hold 0.63%. The sequenced sample was PBMCs. V gene TRBV5-4 combines with J gene TRBJ2-7, with TRBD2 matching over 10 bases. This TCR derives from a man aged 18-30 years in good health and CMV-seronegative. CDR3 DNA: TGTGCCAGCAGCTCAGCGGGAGGGCCTCAGTACGAGCAGTACTTC. This translates into CASSSAGGPQYEQYF.